Listed below are T cell receptor beta chains from one sample, sequenced in a study of circulating CD8 cells and anti-PD-1 response in melanoma. TCRdb fed the reads into MiXCR, producing one record per CDR3 protein. The profile shows about 490 distinct CDR3 sequences, around 8% of them singletons. Here the sequenced sample was CD8+ T cells from PBMCs, taken at baseline or after one month of anti-PD-1 therapy (not recorded which). These receptors were collected from a human donor with melanoma. CDR3s include the opening cysteine and the closing phenylalanine or tryptophan. Each record gives: clone size, J gene, D gene, V gene, CDR3 protein, CDR3 DNA. A D gene is named only where the DNA matches it firmly. Clone size, where shown, is once, few, many, or a class for clones that have expanded.

size: large
J: TRBJ1-1
D: -
V: TRBV19
CDR3: CASSITWWTEAFF
DNA: TGTGCCAGTAGTATAACCTGGTGGACTGAAGCTTTCTTT

size: -
J: TRBJ1-1
D: -
V: TRBV10-3
CDR3: CAISGSGPNTEAFF
DNA: TGTGCCATCAGTGGTTCTGGCCCGAACACTGAAGCTTTCTTT

size: large
J: TRBJ2-7
D: -
V: TRBV6-7
CDR3: CASSYCYEQYF
DNA: TGTGCCAGCAGTTACTGTTACGAGCAGTACTTC

size: medium-sized
J: TRBJ2-3
D: -
V: TRBV29-1
CDR3: CSVVRVGATDTQYF
DNA: TGCAGCGTTGTCCGAGTGGGGGCCACAGATACGCAGTATTTT

size: medium-sized
J: TRBJ2-2
D: TRBD1
V: TRBV24-1
CDR3: CATSTIPGQDRSVLFF
DNA: TGTGCCACCAGTACCATACCGGGACAGGATCGCAGTGTGCTGTTTTTT

size: large
J: TRBJ1-5
D: -
V: TRBV27
CDR3: CASSLTRNQPQHF
DNA: TGTGCCAGCAGTTTGACCCGAAATCAGCCCCAGCATTTT

size: medium-sized
J: TRBJ2-5
D: -
V: TRBV24-1
CDR3: CATSTEGQRATQYF
DNA: TGTGCCACCAGTACGGAGGGACAGAGGGCGACCCAGTACTTC

size: large
J: TRBJ2-7
D: -
V: TRBV15
CDR3: CATSRADSQTYEQYF
DNA: TGTGCCACCAGCAGAGCGGACAGCCAGACCTACGAGCAGTACTTC

size: large
J: TRBJ2-1
D: -
V: TRBV4-2
CDR3: CASSQGQNEQFF
DNA: TGTGCCAGCAGCCAAGGGCAGAATGAGCAGTTCTTC

size: large
J: TRBJ2-7
D: -
V: TRBV27
CDR3: CASSYGTAFYEQYF
DNA: TGTGCCAGCAGCTACGGGACCGCCTTCTACGAGCAGTACTTC

size: large
J: TRBJ2-1
D: -
V: TRBV2
CDR3: CASTRGAEGDEQFF
DNA: TGTGCCAGCACCAGGGGGGCCGAGGGAGATGAGCAGTTCTTC

size: medium-sized
J: TRBJ1-1
D: -
V: TRBV19
CDR3: CASSLGETGTEAFF
DNA: TGTGCCAGTAGCCTAGGGGAGACGGGCACTGAAGCTTTCTTT

size: -
J: TRBJ2-3
D: TRBD2
V: TRBV20-1
CDR3: CSARDSTSGAAGDTQYF
DNA: TGCAGTGCTAGAGATAGTACTAGCGGGGCGGCAGGAGATACGCAGTATTTT

size: -
J: TRBJ2-2
D: -
V: TRBV19
CDR3: CASSTSGAGELFF
DNA: TGTGCCAGTAGTACCTCGGGAGCCGGGGAGCTGTTTTTT

size: large
J: TRBJ1-5
D: -
V: TRBV28
CDR3: CASTQSGYSNQPQHF
DNA: TGTGCCAGCACCCAATCGGGGTATAGCAATCAGCCCCAGCATTTT

size: large
J: TRBJ2-4
D: TRBD1
V: TRBV4-3
CDR3: CASSTNRGPSDIQYF
DNA: TGCGCCAGCAGCACGAACAGGGGTCCCTCTGACATTCAGTACTTC

size: once
J: TRBJ2-7
D: TRBD2
V: TRBV28
CDR3: CASSLNGEGGKLRASYEQYF
DNA: TGTGCCAGCAGTTTAAATGGGGAGGGAGGAAAGTTGCGCGCATCCTACGAGCAGTACTTC

size: few
J: TRBJ2-7
D: TRBD2
V: TRBV7-2
CDR3: CASSALAGALEQYF
DNA: TGTGCCAGCAGCGCCCTAGCGGGGGCTTTAGAGCAGTACTTC

size: large
J: TRBJ2-5
D: -
V: TRBV29-1
CDR3: CSVHREEETQYF
DNA: TGCAGCGTCCACCGGGAAGAAGAGACCCAGTACTTC

size: large
J: TRBJ1-1
D: -
V: TRBV19
CDR3: CASKTGIAEAFF
DNA: TGTGCCAGCAAGACGGGGATCGCTGAAGCTTTCTTT

size: once
J: TRBJ2-2
D: TRBD1
V: TRBV7-9
CDR3: CASSSPGQANTGELFF
DNA: TGTGCCAGCAGCTCCCCCGGACAGGCGAACACCGGGGAGCTGTTTTTT